The 20 T cell receptor beta chains listed next were all sequenced from one sample in a study of cytomegalovirus exposure and HLA in healthy donors. The PCR employed 60 Vbeta primers together with 13 Jbeta primers. TCRdb's table, derived via immunoSEQ multiplex PCR, lists solely in-frame clones and lacks some. Here the sample spans roughly 150,000 clones, over 60% being singletons. What was sequenced was PBMCs. The receptor source for this set is a male donor in good health and CMV-seronegative.

The chain uses TRBV6-6 and TRBJ1-2, with TRBD1 matching over 9 bases. The V and J ends lost 8 bases and 4 bases, in that order; junction bases with no gene match: 8. Looked up from germline, CDR1 is MNHNY and CDR2 is SVGAGI (reference sequence). This CDR3 has 14 amino acids. This chain's CDR3 is CASLQGQGAYGYTF. The CDR3 nucleotides are TGTGCCAGCCTACAGGGACAGGGCGCCTATGGCTACACCTTC.

V gene TRBV27 combines with J gene TRBJ2-7; D possibly corresponds to TRBD2 (5 bases). With 3 bases removed from V and 3 bases from J, the gap between germline ends came to 12 bases. Germline CDR1 and CDR2: MNHEY and SMNVEV (reference sequence). The CDR3 runs 14 residues. In DNA form, the CDR3 reads TGTGCCAGCAGTTTTGAGGGCCCGGTCTACGAGCAGTACTTC. Translation: CASSFEGPVYEQYF.

This chain joins TRBV5-1 and TRBJ2-2; 11 bases map to TRBD2. Per germline, CDR1 SGHRS and CDR2 YFSETQ. The CDR3 totals 16 residues. The trim removed 7 bases at V and 6 bases at J, leaving 11 bases unmatched. CDR3 bases: TGCGCCAGCTACCGTCAACTAGCGGGGGTGCCCGGGGAGCTGTTTTTT. It codes for CASYRQLAGVPGELFF.

The chain joins TRBV27 to TRBJ2-1; TRBD2 aligns across 7 bases. This CDR3 spans 17 amino acids. With V trimmed by 0 bases and J by 3 bases, 8 bases remained unmatched. Germline V gene data show CDR1 as MNHEY and CDR2 as SMNVEV (reference sequence). CDR3 in DNA: TGTGCCAGCAGTTTATCGGCTGGGGGGGAGGGCTACAATGAGCAGTTCTTC. Translated: CASSLSAGGEGYNEQFF.

V and J are TRBV28 and TRBJ1-2, with a possible D match to TRBD1 (6 bases). CDR3 length: 15 residues. The V gene's germline CDR1 is MDHEN and CDR2 SYDVKM. V dropped 0 bases and J dropped 6 bases, with 14 bases sitting between them. The CDR3 loop reads CASSLWGAGPHGYTF. The CDR3 nucleotides read TGTGCCAGCAGTTTATGGGGGGCCGGCCCCCATGGCTACACCTTC.

For this clone: The junction departs from the called germline gene at one end, perhaps through a read error. The rearrangement links TRBV7-9 to TRBJ1-5; D unresolved. In germline, CDR1 is SEHNR, CDR2 FQNEAQ (reference sequence). This CDR3 is 11 amino acids long. The CDR3 DNA is TGTTCCAGCTCCAGAACGGGGCCCCAGCATTTT. The encoded protein is CSSSRTGPQHF.

The chain is built from TRBV9 and TRBJ2-2; D gene uncertain. Trimming shortened V by 1 base and J by 5 bases, and 6 bases separated the two germline ends. CDR1 and CDR2 (germline): SGDLS, YYNGEE. This CDR3 is built from 13 residues. Here the CDR3 reads CASSVLITGELFF. The DNA of the CDR3 is TGTGCCAGCAGCGTATTAATTACCGGGGAGCTGTTTTTT.

The CDR3: CATTPPGTGTRYTF. The CDR3 nucleotides are TGTGCCACAACCCCACCCGGGACAGGGACCCGCTACACCTTC. The chain joins TRBV2 to TRBJ1-2, with TRBD1 matching 9 bases. In germline, CDR1 is SNHLY, CDR2 FYNNEI. The J segment lost 9 bases and the V segment lost 10 bases, leaving 15 bases of the junction unmatched. CDR3 length: 14 amino acids.

This chain joins TRBV5-4 and TRBJ2-5, with D possibly TRBD2 on 8 matching bases. Judging by the DNA end, TRBJ2-7 fits better; the J call may be wrong. The CDR3 extends over 15 amino acids. CDR1 SGHNT and CDR2 YYREEE come from the germline V gene (reference sequence). The CDR3 protein is CASSREGAGPYEQYF. In nucleotides, the CDR3 is TGTGCCAGCAGCCGGGAGGGGGCAGGCCCGTACGAGCAGTACTTC.

CDR3 bases: TGTGCCAGCAGCCGAGGCGGCAGCATAAACACTGAAGCTTTCTTT. It translates to CASSRGGSINTEAFF. The chain combines TRBV6-5 with TRBJ1-1, with D uncertain. CDR3 length equals 15 residues. Trimming took 6 bases from V and 2 from J, leaving 16 bases between them. CDR1 MNHEY and CDR2 SVGAGI come from the germline V gene.

The gene calls are TRBV13 and TRBJ1-5; the match to TRBD1 covers 7 bases. Trimming removed 2 bases from V and 7 bases from J; junction bases left unmatched: 14. CDR1 is PRHDT, CDR2 FYEKMQ, per germline (reference sequence). The CDR3 is 17 amino acids. The chain's CDR3 is CASSLQGGRTYPQPQHF. DNA for the CDR3: TGTGCCAGCAGCTTACAGGGGGGCAGGACTTATCCGCAGCCCCAGCATTTT.

V gene TRBV7-2 combines with J gene TRBJ2-5, with 10 bases identical to TRBD1. The end of the DNA fits TRBJ2-7 better, so the J call may be wrong. CDR3 size: 15 residues. Germline assignment: CDR1 SGHTA and CDR2 FQGNSA. In DNA, the CDR3 is TGTGCCAGCAGCATCCTCGGGACAGGGGCCTACGAGCAGTACTTC. It codes for CASSILGTGAYEQYF.

The V call is TRBV7-9, the J call TRBJ1-2; D is unclear. The CDR3 is 15 residues long. The ends were cut back, 2 bases at V and 1 base at J, with 11 bases in the middle. Per germline, CDR1 SEHNR and CDR2 FQNEAQ (reference sequence). CDR3 DNA: TGTGCCAGCAGCTTACGGGAGAGGTTTAACTATGGCTACACCTTC. Its protein product is CASSLRERFNYGYTF.

This chain uses TRBV7-9 with TRBJ1-6; perhaps TRBD1 as D (6 bases). Germline V lookup: CDR1 SEHNR, CDR2 FQNEAQ (reference sequence). This CDR3 spans 15 amino acids. V lost 6 bases and J 3 bases, leaving 12 bases between the germline ends. Here the CDR3 reads CASRETGNYNSPLHF. The CDR3 coding sequence is TGTGCCAGCAGAGAAACAGGGAACTATAATTCACCCCTCCACTTT. The entire variable domain, with the rest obtained from reference TRBV7-9 and TRBJ1-6, is as follows: DTGVSQNPRHKITKRGQNVTFRCDPISEHNRLYWYRQTLGQGPEFLTYFQNEAQLEKSRLLSDRFSAERPKGSFSTLEIQRTEQGDSAMYLCASRETGNYNSPLHFGNGTRLTVT.

The chain employs TRBV7-3 and TRBJ2-1; 8 bases are shared with TRBD2. This CDR3 is built from 16 residues. Germline V gives CDR1 SGHTA, CDR2 FQGTGA. V lost 5 bases, J lost 5 bases, and 11 bases stayed unmatched. CDR3 loop: CASSPVSGGGHNEQFF. CDR3 DNA: TGTGCCAGCAGCCCCGTCTCGGGGGGGGGTCACAATGAGCAGTTCTTC.

As DNA, the CDR3 is TGCGCCAGCAGCTTGGCCGATCGATGGGGCGCTTTCTTT. The encoded protein is CASSLADRWGAFF. The chain has TRBV5-1 and TRBJ1-1; tentatively, D is TRBD1 (5 bases). Trimming shortened V by 0 bases and J by 11 bases, and 14 bases separated the two germline ends. Germline V gene lookup returns CDR1 SGHRS and CDR2 YFSETQ. This CDR3 is 13 amino acids long.

A note on this clone: The germline gene is not matched at one end of the junction; a read error may be the cause. The chain employs TRBV7-9 and TRBJ1-1; D may be TRBD1 (5 bases). Germline assignment: CDR1 SEHNR and CDR2 FQNEAQ (reference sequence). The CDR3 extends over 13 amino acids. CDR3 nucleotide sequence: TGTTCCAGCAGCTCGGGGGGGAACACTGAAGCTTTCTTT. It translates to CSSSSGGNTEAFF.

This chain uses TRBV9 with TRBJ2-1, with D maybe TRBD2 (5 bases). Germline-derived CDR1 and CDR2 are SGDLS and YYNGEE. Trimming took off 0 bases at V and 5 bases at J, with 15 bases between the two ends. The CDR3 totals 16 residues. CDR3 coding DNA: TGTGCCAGCAGCGTAGTCCCCTCGGCGGGCGACAATGAGCAGTTCTTC. Its translation is CASSVVPSAGDNEQFF.

The rearrangement joins TRBV6-5 to TRBJ2-2; 9 positions agree with TRBD2. The CDR3 length is 15 residues. Losses at the gene ends were 5 bases for V and 7 bases for J; bases not matched to a gene: 8. The germline V gene encodes CDR1 MNHEY and CDR2 SVGAGI. This chain's CDR3 is CASSGGLASVGELFF. CDR3 in DNA: TGTGCCAGCAGTGGGGGACTAGCCAGCGTCGGGGAGCTGTTTTTT.

This chain uses TRBV6-5 with TRBJ2-7; TRBD1 agrees at 8 bases. The CDR3 is 13 residues long. The germline V gene has CDR1 MNHEY and CDR2 SVGAGI. J was trimmed by 2 bases and V by 10 bases; bases with no gene match: 7. CDR3 residues: CATTDRVTYEQYF. The CDR3 bases are TGTGCCACCACGGACAGGGTTACCTACGAGCAGTACTTC.